A selection of T cell receptor beta chains follows, all from one sample in a study of T-cell memory formation after mild COVID-19. MiXCR was run by TCRdb on the 5' RACE reads, yielding one entry per CDR3 protein. The table includes just over 400,000 distinct CDR3 sequences, around 22% detected once. Sequencing used PBMCs or a T cell subset sorted from them (not recorded which). Receptors originate from an adult woman who had mild COVID-19 (a few samples of this study predate the infection). Cell type and time point are not known. CDR3s include the opening cysteine and the closing phenylalanine or tryptophan. Fields, in order: J gene, clone size, V gene, D gene, CDR3 protein, CDR3 DNA. A D gene is named only where the DNA matches it firmly. Only some rows state a clone size, as once, few, many or a class for expanded clones.

>TRBJ2-5|-|TRBV29-1|-
CSVVRATGQETQYF
TGCAGCGTCGTGAGGGCGACGGGACAAGAGACCCAGTACTTC
>TRBJ2-7|-|TRBV7-8|-
CASSSRLSYEQYF
TGTGCCAGCAGCTCCCGACTGTCCTACGAGCAGTACTTC
>TRBJ2-6|-|TRBV3-1|-
CASSQGGYPFGAGANVLTF
TGTGCCAGCAGCCAAGGAGGATACCCCTTTGGGGCTGGGGCCAACGTCCTGACTTTC
>TRBJ2-3|-|TRBV7-9|-
CASSFRGAGTDTQYF
TGTGCCAGCAGCTTTCGGGGGGCCGGCACAGATACGCAGTATTTT
>TRBJ2-5|-|TRBV27|TRBD2
CASSLLSGSSVETQYF
TGTGCCAGCAGTTTGCTTAGCGGGAGTTCAGTAGAGACCCAGTACTTC
>TRBJ2-3|few|TRBV7-3|TRBD2
CASRAGEARTDTQYF
TGTGCCAGCAGGGCGGGAGAGGCTCGCACAGATACGCAGTATTTT
>TRBJ2-2|-|TRBV12-3/TRBV12-4|-
CASSLIGTGELFF
TGTGCCAGCAGTTTGATCGGCACCGGGGAGCTGTTTTTT
>TRBJ1-5|few|TRBV29-1|-
CSAMYSNQPQHF
TGCAGCGCTATGTACAGCAATCAGCCCCAGCATTTT
>TRBJ2-1|few|TRBV6-5|-
CASSSEDNEQFF
TGTGCCAGCAGCTCGGAGGACAATGAGCAGTTCTTC
>TRBJ2-7|-|TRBV30|TRBD2
CAWSRGGVGYEQYF
TGTGCCTGGTCCCGCGGGGGGGTAGGATACGAGCAGTACTTC
>TRBJ2-1|-|TRBV4-3|TRBD2
CASSQEGTSLPYNEQFF
TGCGCCAGCAGCCAAGAGGGGACTAGCCTCCCCTACAATGAGCAGTTCTTC
>TRBJ2-7|few|TRBV4-3|TRBD1
CASSQDNGDRGHEQYF
TGCGCCAGCAGCCAAGATAACGGGGACAGGGGACACGAGCAGTACTTC
>TRBJ1-1|-|TRBV6-1|-
CASSDQAGTHTEAFF
TGTGCCAGCAGTGACCAGGCGGGTACCCACACTGAAGCTTTCTTT
>TRBJ2-3|-|TRBV6-1|TRBD1
CASSERGQGWDTQYF
TGTGCCAGCAGTGAACGGGGACAGGGGTGGGATACGCAGTATTTT
>TRBJ2-3|few|TRBV7-3|-
CASSLRGMSGGTDTQYF
TGTGCCAGCAGCTTAAGAGGCATGTCCGGTGGGACAGATACGCAGTATTTT
>TRBJ1-5|-|TRBV6-5|-
CASRRNRELYQPQHF
TGTGCCAGCAGGCGGAACAGGGAGCTCTATCAGCCCCAGCATTTT
>TRBJ2-3|-|TRBV2|TRBD2
CASSEVYVGGTDTQYF
TGTGCCAGCAGTGAGGTTTATGTGGGAGGGACAGATACGCAGTATTTT
>TRBJ2-2|few|TRBV9|-
CASSVGWETRSGELFF
TGTGCCAGCAGCGTAGGATGGGAGACTAGGTCCGGGGAGCTGTTTTTT
>TRBJ2-7|-|TRBV7-3|-
CASSLIDSDEQYF
TGTGCCAGCAGCTTAATTGACTCTGACGAGCAGTACTTC
>TRBJ2-5|-|TRBV10-3|-
CAIQDTNQETQYF
TGTGCCATCCAAGACACCAACCAAGAGACCCAGTACTTC
>TRBJ1-2|-|TRBV7-6|TRBD1
CASRRDRGARSYTF
TGTGCCAGCAGACGGGACAGAGGGGCTAGGAGCTACACCTTC
>TRBJ2-1|-|TRBV20-1|TRBD2
CSARDGLAGYDEQFF
TGCAGTGCTAGAGACGGACTAGCGGGATACGATGAGCAGTTCTTC
>TRBJ2-5|-|TRBV4-1|TRBD2
CASSQEGLAGGQETQYF
TGCGCCAGCAGCCAAGAAGGGTTAGCGGGGGGCCAAGAGACCCAGTACTTC
>TRBJ1-2|-|TRBV29-1|-
CSVEDYGYTF
TGCAGCGTTGAGGACTATGGCTACACCTTC
>TRBJ2-3|many|TRBV9|TRBD1
CASSVNRGSGTDTQYF
TGTGCCAGCAGCGTAAACAGGGGTTCCGGCACAGATACGCAGTATTTT
>TRBJ2-1|-|TRBV5-5|TRBD2
CASSLIAGVLYNEQFF
TGTGCCAGCAGCTTGATAGCGGGGGTTCTGTACAATGAGCAGTTCTTC
>TRBJ2-1|-|TRBV10-3|-
CAISAGKRQFF
TGTGCCATCAGTGCGGGAAAGAGGCAGTTCTTC
>TRBJ2-1|-|TRBV4-1|TRBD1
CASSQVGQGYEQFF
TGCGCCAGCAGCCAAGTTGGACAGGGCTATGAGCAGTTCTTC
>TRBJ2-7|few|TRBV6-2/TRBV6-3|-
CASSEVLSEQYF
TGTGCCAGCAGTGAGGTCCTCAGCGAGCAGTACTTC
>TRBJ2-1|-|TRBV30|TRBD2
CAWSTSGYNEQFF
TGTGCCTGGAGTACTAGCGGGTACAATGAGCAGTTCTTC
>TRBJ2-3|-|TRBV15|-
CATSSLVGSQYF
TGTGCCACCAGCAGCCTCGTAGGTTCGCAGTATTTT
>TRBJ2-1|-|TRBV5-1|-
CASSPAPTVDEQFF
TGCGCCAGCAGCCCGGCCCCAACAGTGGATGAGCAGTTCTTC
>TRBJ2-1|-|TRBV3-1|TRBD2
CASSKSSGGSYNEQFF
TGTGCCAGCAGCAAATCTAGCGGGGGGAGTTACAATGAGCAGTTCTTC
>TRBJ1-2|-|TRBV29-1|-
CSVERGVGYTF
TGCAGCGTTGAAAGAGGGGTTGGCTACACCTTC
>TRBJ2-7|-|TRBV12-3/TRBV12-4|-
CASRRDIPLEQYF
TGTGCCAGCAGACGGGACATCCCCCTCGAGCAGTACTTC
>TRBJ1-4|-|TRBV7-2|-
CASSLQDSRGEKLFF
TGTGCCAGCAGCTTACAAGACAGTCGGGGTGAAAAACTGTTTTTT
>TRBJ1-1|few|TRBV7-8|-
CASSPGGAPIFF
TGTGCCAGCTCCCCGGGGGGTGCTCCAATTTTCTTT
>TRBJ2-7|few|TRBV12-3/TRBV12-4|-
CASSSPRGSMREQYF
TGTGCCAGCAGTTCCCCGCGGGGCTCCATGAGAGAGCAGTACTTC
>TRBJ2-5|few|TRBV5-1|TRBD2
CASSSGTSGGSETQYF
TGCGCCAGCAGCTCCGGGACTAGCGGGGGGTCAGAGACCCAGTACTTC
>TRBJ2-7|few|TRBV12-3/TRBV12-4|-
CASSPRGPPPGTGEQYF
TGTGCCAGCAGTCCTAGGGGCCCTCCTCCCGGGACGGGGGAGCAGTACTTC
>TRBJ2-3|few|TRBV7-2|TRBD2
CASSPVLAGVWVNADTQYF
TGTGCCAGCAGCCCAGTTCTAGCGGGAGTGTGGGTTAACGCAGATACGCAGTATTTT
>TRBJ1-6|-|TRBV18|-
CASSPPSNSPLHF
TGTGCCAGCTCACCACCATCCAATTCACCCCTCCACTTT
>TRBJ2-5|once|TRBV2|-
CASSEARGETQYF
TGTGCCAGCAGTGAAGCCAGGGGCGAGACCCAGTACTTC
>TRBJ2-7|-|TRBV12-3/TRBV12-4|-
CASSYLGPNYEQYF
TGTGCCAGCAGTTACCTAGGGCCGAACTACGAGCAGTACTTC
>TRBJ1-2|-|TRBV3-1|TRBD1
CASSADTGTGVRYGYTF
TGTGCCAGCAGCGCTGATACTGGGACAGGGGTAAGGTATGGCTACACCTTC
>TRBJ1-4|many|TRBV12-3/TRBV12-4|TRBD1
CASRRLGQDTILATNEKLFF
TGTGCCAGCAGGCGATTGGGACAGGACACTATCCTTGCAACTAATGAAAAACTGTTTTTT
>TRBJ2-7|-|TRBV6-5|-
CASSPEGGVSYEQYF
TGTGCCAGCAGCCCCGAGGGGGGGGTCTCCTACGAGCAGTACTTC
>TRBJ2-1|few|TRBV12-3/TRBV12-4|-
CASSWTANEQFF
TGTGCCAGCAGTTGGACGGCCAATGAGCAGTTCTTC
>TRBJ2-3|few|TRBV6-1|-
CASSEYQTSTDTQYF
TGTGCCAGCAGTGAATACCAGACTAGCACAGATACGCAGTATTTT
>TRBJ1-3|-|TRBV5-1|TRBD1
CASSSRGNPNTIYF
TGCGCCAGCAGCTCCAGGGGGAACCCGAACACCATATATTTT
>TRBJ2-7|-|TRBV4-1|-
CASSQESGYEQYF
TGCGCCAGCAGCCAAGAATCAGGCTACGAGCAGTACTTC
>TRBJ2-5|few|TRBV4-1|TRBD2
CASSQGGRGVQETQYF
TGCGCCAGCAGCCAAGGTGGGCGGGGGGTCCAAGAGACCCAGTACTTC
>TRBJ2-5|few|TRBV6-5|-
CASRTGALNGETQYF
TGTGCCAGCAGGACGGGGGCATTAAATGGAGAGACCCAGTACTTC
>TRBJ2-1|once|TRBV2|-
CASSETEQFF
TGTGCCAGCAGTGAGACTGAGCAGTTCTTC
>TRBJ2-7|-|TRBV5-4|TRBD1
CASSSRTGTLHEQYF
TGTGCCAGCAGCTCCCGGACAGGGACTCTCCACGAGCAGTACTTC
>TRBJ2-5|many|TRBV20-1|-
CSAFRLAETQYF
TGCAGTGCTTTCCGATTGGCGGAGACCCAGTACTTC
>TRBJ2-1|few|TRBV30|TRBD2
CAWSGGLAGGAWNEQFF
TGTGCCTGGAGTGGGGGACTAGCGGGGGGTGCGTGGAATGAGCAGTTCTTC
>TRBJ2-3|few|TRBV23-1|-
CASSHQRSTDTQYF
TGCGCCAGCAGTCACCAGCGGAGCACAGATACGCAGTATTTT
>TRBJ2-3|-|TRBV4-1|-
CASSRPQGTSTDTQYF
TGCGCCAGCAGCCGACCCCAGGGGACTAGCACAGATACGCAGTATTTT